The 6 T cell receptor beta chains given below trace back to one sample, sequenced in a study of PD-L1 blockade in urothelial cancer. Only in-frame clones appear in the TCRdb table, and some are missing; sequencing was by immunoSEQ multiplex PCR. The sample carries 50,000 to 60,000 clones, about 87% recorded once. The sample was PBMCs, taken around atezolizumab (anti-PD-L1) treatment. The receptors were gathered from a middle-aged man with urothelial cancer.

The chain couples TRBV19 to TRBJ2-1; 9 bases agree with TRBD2. The CDR3 extends over 14 amino acids. V lost 8 bases, J lost 10 bases, and 12 bases stayed unmatched. CDR1 is LNHDA and CDR2 is SQIVND in the germline V gene (reference sequence). The CDR3 sequence is CASRRLAEEGEQFF. CDR3 nucleotides: TGTGCCAGTCGGAGACTAGCGGAGGAGGGAGAGCAGTTCTTC.

This rearrangement joins TRBV19 to TRBJ2-6, with a tentative D call TRBD1 (5 bases). Germline V gene lookup returns CDR1 LNHDA and CDR2 SQIVND (reference sequence). Trimming cost V 5 bases and J 5 bases, with 16 bases left between them. The CDR3 runs to 16 residues. CDR3 sequence: CASSENPGLRANVLTF. As DNA, the CDR3 is TGTGCCAGTAGTGAAAATCCAGGGTTACGGGCCAACGTCCTGACTTTC.

This clone was observed once. The gene calls are TRBV13 and TRBJ1-1, with D tentatively TRBD1 (6 bases). The germline CDR1 and CDR2 sequences are PRHDT and FYEKMQ (reference sequence). This CDR3 comprises 17 residues. Trimming removed 4 bases at V and 1 base at J, with 19 bases between. Written as DNA, the CDR3 is TGTGCCAGCAGCTCGCGTCCCGGGACAAGGAAGAACACTGAAGCTTTCTTT. This encodes CASSSRPGTRKNTEAFF.

The table lists this clone with a count of one. The CDR3 nucleotides read TGTGCCAGCAGGGAGGGCCGTAACATGAATGAGCAGTTCTTC. Amino acid sequence: CASREGRNMNEQFF. The rearrangement uses TRBV6-1 and TRBJ2-1, with D possibly matching TRBD2 (6 bases). From germline, CDR1 is MNHNS and CDR2 SASEGT. This CDR3 has 14 residues. V gave up 6 bases and J gave up 7 bases, with 16 bases separating them.

The CDR3 coding sequence is TGTGCCAGCAAGGAGGACTCGAGCTCTGGAAACACCATATATTTT. It translates to CASKEDSSSGNTIYF. The V call is TRBV6-6, the J call TRBJ1-3; D gene unclear. Per germline, CDR1 MNHNY and CDR2 SVGAGI (reference sequence). The CDR3 is made up of 15 amino acids. V was trimmed by 7 bases and J by 0 bases, leaving 13 bases between them.

The sample holds one count of this clone. This chain uses TRBV28 with TRBJ1-3; unclear D gene. Trimming removed 4 bases at V and 8 bases at J, with 18 bases between. This CDR3 comprises 15 residues. Germline CDR1 MDHEN, CDR2 SYDVKM. CDR3 bases: TGTGCCAGCAGTTCCTCATGGACTACTGAGCACACCATATATTTT. It translates to CASSSSWTTEHTIYF.